These 13 T cell receptor beta chains share one sample of origin, sequenced in a study of neurological immune-mediated disorders. MiXCR, applied by TCRdb to the 5' RACE reads, yields one record per CDR3 protein. The data contain over 45,000 distinct CDR3 sequences, under 5% of them singletons. Sample: CD4+ T cells from blood. These receptors came from a woman in her thirties or forties with multiple sclerosis.

This clonotype came up many times. The gene calls are TRBV3-1 and TRBJ2-7; tentatively, D is TRBD2 (7 bases). V dropped 6 bases and J dropped 6 bases, with 18 bases sitting between them. Per germline, CDR1 LGHDT and CDR2 YNNKEL (reference sequence). CDR3 length: 14 residues. Written as DNA, the CDR3 is TGTGCCAGCAGGCTAGGGGGGGCCGACCTCGAGCAGTACTTC. Its protein product is CASRLGGADLEQYF.

This clonotype was seen at least ten times. The V call is TRBV9, the J call TRBJ2-1, with TRBD1 matching over 8 bases. This CDR3 has 15 amino acids. Losses at the gene ends were 2 bases for V and 7 bases for J; bases not matched to a gene: 8. CDR1 SGDLS and CDR2 YYNGEE come from the germline V gene. The CDR3 DNA is TGTGCCAGCAGCGTCGACAGGGGATCATGGAATGAGCAGTTCTTC. This encodes CASSVDRGSWNEQFF.

In this sample, this clonotype turned up many times. The rearrangement uses TRBV11-2 and TRBJ2-7; 9 bases fit TRBD1. CDR1 and CDR2 from the germline V gene are SGHAT and FQNNGV. With V trimmed by 5 bases and J by 1 base, 6 bases remained unmatched. CDR3 length equals 15 residues. The CDR3 sequence: CASSPGTGFSYEQYF. CDR3 nucleotide sequence: TGTGCCAGCAGCCCCGGGACAGGGTTTTCCTACGAGCAGTACTTC.

In this sample, this clonotype turned up many times. V and J are TRBV27 and TRBJ1-5; D uncertain. Between the trimmed V and J ends, which lost 3 bases and 5 bases, there was a span of 17 bases. CDR1 is MNHEY and CDR2 is SMNVEV in the germline V gene (reference sequence). The CDR3 extends over 16 amino acids. The CDR3 loop reads CASSFQAELTYQPQHF. CDR3 nucleotides: TGTGCCAGCAGTTTCCAGGCGGAACTAACTTATCAGCCCCAGCATTTT.

Only a few counts were recorded for this clonotype. This sequence may be a read error, since a much larger clone differs from it by one base. The V call is TRBV5-8, the J call TRBJ2-1, with 16 bases that match TRBD2. Looked up from germline, CDR1 is SGHTS and CDR2 is YDEGEE. The CDR3 is 18 amino acids. CDR3 nucleotides: TGTGCCAACAGCTTGAGTGGGACTAGCGGGGGGGCTCGCAATGAGCAGTTCTTC. Its protein product is CANSLSGTSGGARNEQFF.

This clonotype was counted many times. The rearrangement uses TRBV18 and TRBJ1-4; D gene uncertain. This CDR3 is 14 amino acids long. Trimming left V 1 base short and J 3 bases short, with 6 bases between. Germline CDR1 reads KGHSH; CDR2 reads LQKENI. The CDR3 sequence: CASSPRVANEKLFF. Written as DNA, the CDR3 is TGTGCCAGCTCACCACGGGTTGCTAATGAAAAACTGTTTTTT.

This clonotype was seen at least ten times. The chain employs TRBV6-5 and TRBJ2-7; D gene uncertain. The CDR3 spans 12 residues. Germline V CDR1 and CDR2: MNHEY, SVGAGI. V gave up 4 bases and J gave up 3 bases, with 7 bases separating them. The CDR3 DNA reads as TGTGCCAGCAGTTCGAGTGTCTACGAGCAGTACTTC. This gives the protein CASSSSVYEQYF.

This clonotype was seen repeatedly, ten times or more. The chain uses TRBV20-1 and TRBJ2-2; the D gene is possibly TRBD2 (6 bases). Germline V lookup: CDR1 DFQATT, CDR2 SNEGSKA (reference sequence). The CDR3 length is 15 residues. The V end was cut by 2 bases, the J end by 6 bases, with 16 bases between. Here the CDR3 DNA reads TGCAGTGCTAGACATACATTAGGCGGGGCCGGGGAGCTGTTTTTT. It translates to CSARHTLGGAGELFF.

This clonotype was detected many times. V and J are TRBV19 and TRBJ2-7, with D tentatively TRBD2 (5 bases). The V gene's germline CDR1 is LNHDA and CDR2 SQIVND (reference sequence). This CDR3 region has 14 residues. The V gene lost 5 bases and the J gene lost 1 base, with 12 bases spanning the gap. The DNA for the CDR3 is TGTGCCAGTAGTGAGGCTCGGGGTTCCTACGAGCAGTACTTC. This sequence encodes CASSEARGSYEQYF.

This clonotype was seen ten or more times. The V gene is TRBV7-2, the J gene TRBJ1-2; a weak D match, TRBD1 (5 bases). The CDR3 sequence is 17 residues long. The germline gives CDR1 SGHTA, CDR2 FQGNSA. V lost 3 bases to trimming and J lost 4 bases, with 21 bases between them. CDR3 protein: CASSFLSGRGASYGYTF. CDR3 coding DNA: TGTGCCAGCAGCTTTTTAAGTGGTAGGGGAGCGTCCTATGGCTACACCTTC.

This clonotype occurred many times. The genes are TRBV6-1 and TRBJ2-3; 7 bases are shared with TRBD1. Trimming cost V 5 bases and J 5 bases; bases outside gene matches: 4. The length of the CDR3 is 13 residues. CDR1 MNHNS and CDR2 SASEGT come from the germline V gene. CDR3 DNA sequence: TGTGCCAGCAGTCGGAACAGGGGAGATACGCAGTATTTT. Protein sequence: CASSRNRGDTQYF.

This clonotype was seen ten or more times. V and J are TRBV2 and TRBJ2-1, with D unclear. Trimming took 5 bases from V and 5 from J, leaving 16 bases between them. The CDR3 contains 15 residues. Germline CDR1 and CDR2: SNHLY and FYNNEI. Here the CDR3 reads CASSKTLKGHNEQFF. CDR3 DNA sequence: TGTGCCAGCAGTAAGACCCTAAAGGGCCACAATGAGCAGTTCTTC. The whole variable domain, filled in from reference TRBV2 and TRBJ2-1, reads EPEVTQTPSHQVTQMGQEVILRCVPISNHLYFYWYRQILGQKVEFLVSFYNNEISEKSEIFDDQFSVERPDGSNFTLKIRSTKLEDSAMYFCASSKTLKGHNEQFFGPGTRLTVL.

This CDR3 reads CASSGDTEAFF. Written as DNA, the CDR3 is TGCGCCAGCTCAGGGGACACTGAAGCTTTCTTT. This chain links TRBV5-1 with TRBJ1-1; tentatively, D is TRBD1 (6 bases). The germline V gene has CDR1 SGHRS and CDR2 YFSETQ. There are 11 residues in the CDR3. Trimming left V 7 bases short and J 3 bases short, with 7 bases between.